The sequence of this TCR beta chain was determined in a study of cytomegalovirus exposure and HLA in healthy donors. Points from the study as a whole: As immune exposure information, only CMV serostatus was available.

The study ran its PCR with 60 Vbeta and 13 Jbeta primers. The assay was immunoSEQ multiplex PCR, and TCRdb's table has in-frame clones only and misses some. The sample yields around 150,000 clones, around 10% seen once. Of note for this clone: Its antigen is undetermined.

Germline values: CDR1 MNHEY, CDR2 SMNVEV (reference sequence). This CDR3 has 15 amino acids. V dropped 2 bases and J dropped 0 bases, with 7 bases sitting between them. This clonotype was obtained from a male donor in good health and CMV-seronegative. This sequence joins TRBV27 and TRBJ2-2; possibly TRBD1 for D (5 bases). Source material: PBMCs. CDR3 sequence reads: CASSLKGTNTGELFF. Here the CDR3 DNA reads TGTGCCAGCAGTTTAAAGGGGACGAACACCGGGGAGCTGTTTTTT.